This TCR beta chain is from a study of PD-1 blockade in classical Hodgkin lymphoma. All the patients suffered relapse after autologous stem cell transplantation, and brentuximab vedotin exposure differed. The CDR3 runs to 16 residues. The V end lost 1 base, the J end lost 0 bases, and 11 bases lay between the germline ends. Germline-derived CDR1 and CDR2 are SGHNT and YYREEE (reference sequence). Generated by immunoSEQ multiplex PCR, the TCRdb table keeps only in-frame clones and is missing some. The sample yields fewer than 90,000 clones, approximately 88% seen once. This chain joins TRBV5-4 and TRBJ2-1, with D unclear. The sequence was collected from a human donor with classical Hodgkin lymphoma. Sequenced material: peripheral blood mononuclear cells (PBMCs), taken at baseline. CDR3 nucleotides: TGTGCCAGCAGCTTGTATCCCAGTATCTCCTACAATGAGCAGTTCTTC. This encodes CASSLYPSISYNEQFF.